These T cell receptor beta chains were read from a single sample in a study of cytomegalovirus exposure and HLA in healthy donors. Assay used: immunoSEQ multiplex PCR; TCRdb lists only in-frame clones, some missing. The sample yields 90,000 to 100,000 clones, approximately 71% seen once. The sample was PBMCs. All receptors come from a female donor in good health and CMV-seronegative. CDR3s leave out the opening cysteine and the closing phenylalanine or tryptophan. Fields, in order: clone size, V gene, CDR3 protein. Some rows have no size entry. The others give once, few or many, or a class for an expanded clone.

size: -
V: TRBV19
CDR3: ASSIMGFGRDNQPQH

size: -
V: TRBV28
CDR3: ASSTTGAGNTIY

size: few
V: TRBV9
CDR3: ASSYGGVGGYGYT

size: once
V: TRBV11-2
CDR3: ASSLRSGENIQY

size: few
V: TRBV2
CDR3: ASRASGGANTGELF

size: -
V: TRBV7-9
CDR3: ASSLEGGVGSPLH

size: once
V: TRBV5-1
CDR3: ASSFGGSNQPQH

size: -
V: TRBV6-1
CDR3: ASSEEGSQY

size: few
V: TRBV5-6
CDR3: ASSSGGVYGYT

size: once
V: TRBV6-5
CDR3: ASSYQGLGQETQY

size: -
V: TRBV6-5
CDR3: ASSYSGTGGGGGQF

size: -
V: TRBV9
CDR3: ASSVVSGDIDEQY

size: -
V: TRBV27
CDR3: ASSPYRNSGNTIY

size: -
V: TRBV6-4
CDR3: ASSTGANEKLF

size: -
V: TRBV7-2
CDR3: ASSLVLAGGPF

size: -
V: TRBV15
CDR3: ATSGRLAGGYKNIQY

size: -
V: TRBV25-1
CDR3: ASSGRTGMNTEAF

size: -
V: TRBV28
CDR3: ASSQQRTYNSPLH

size: once
V: TRBV5-1
CDR3: ASSSGGTNYGYT

size: -
V: TRBV2
CDR3: ASSQLAGPNYEQY

size: -
V: TRBV6-1
CDR3: ASSEDRGPEIH

size: -
V: TRBV27
CDR3: ASSLRGGGTTTDTQY

size: -
V: TRBV28
CDR3: ASSFLYSGHPLSNQPQH

size: -
V: TRBV10-3
CDR3: AISEHVAGALNEQF

size: -
V: TRBV15
CDR3: ATSRWYSFGQGGSNTEAF

size: -
V: TRBV28
CDR3: ASRLQNRYYGYT

size: -
V: TRBV27
CDR3: ASSRGQGAFPYEQY

size: once
V: TRBV25-1
CDR3: ASQTEKLNTGELF

size: -
V: TRBV7-3
CDR3: ASSLKGSGGDTQY

size: -
V: TRBV15
CDR3: ATSRPLAYTNTIY

size: few
V: TRBV7-9
CDR3: ASSVRTDNTEAF

size: -
V: TRBV2
CDR3: ASSGTVGELF

size: -
V: TRBV30
CDR3: AWSVPYRGMSNQPQH

size: -
V: TRBV7-9
CDR3: ASSLVMGQGYGYT

size: -
V: TRBV2
CDR3: ASSEGGGAGVTTQY

size: once
V: TRBV6-5
CDR3: ASSYLQGKNEQF

size: -
V: TRBV29-1
CDR3: SASTGVNTEAF

size: once
V: TRBV5-5
CDR3: ASSSISGRAGETQY

size: few
V: TRBV7-9
CDR3: ASSSRTSPSPDTQY

size: -
V: TRBV30
CDR3: AWSVVPGRTHGEKLF

size: -
V: TRBV27
CDR3: ASSTSTRGTYEQY

size: -
V: TRBV18
CDR3: ASSPPARTEAF

size: -
V: TRBV5-1
CDR3: ASSSGTSGSGEQF

size: -
V: TRBV14
CDR3: ASSQDLWTGGENGYT

size: -
V: TRBV2
CDR3: ASSLRTGTYEQY

size: -
V: TRBV15
CDR3: ATSRVSGKNTEAF

size: -
V: TRBV19
CDR3: ASSMGQLTDTQY

size: -
V: TRBV4-2
CDR3: ASSQERQGVFLNTIY

size: -
V: TRBV4-1
CDR3: ASSQGGQGHYGYT

size: -
V: TRBV30
CDR3: AWRADRLNGYT

size: once
V: TRBV27
CDR3: ASSPRQSSNTEAF

size: -
V: TRBV19
CDR3: ASSPPVGLAGRRQETQY

size: few
V: TRBV6-6
CDR3: ASSYSTGQQETQY

size: -
V: TRBV5-1
CDR3: ASSSRGGENFGNTIY

size: -
V: TRBV27
CDR3: ASSPLGQGARGYGYT

size: once
V: TRBV7-2
CDR3: ASSLGRGANTGELF

size: once
V: TRBV4-3
CDR3: ASSQIDRETKKLF

size: -
V: TRBV15
CDR3: ATSSRRGNSSYEQY

size: -
V: TRBV5-1
CDR3: ASSSSTGAEQF

size: -
V: TRBV15
CDR3: ATTPRRDKQPQH